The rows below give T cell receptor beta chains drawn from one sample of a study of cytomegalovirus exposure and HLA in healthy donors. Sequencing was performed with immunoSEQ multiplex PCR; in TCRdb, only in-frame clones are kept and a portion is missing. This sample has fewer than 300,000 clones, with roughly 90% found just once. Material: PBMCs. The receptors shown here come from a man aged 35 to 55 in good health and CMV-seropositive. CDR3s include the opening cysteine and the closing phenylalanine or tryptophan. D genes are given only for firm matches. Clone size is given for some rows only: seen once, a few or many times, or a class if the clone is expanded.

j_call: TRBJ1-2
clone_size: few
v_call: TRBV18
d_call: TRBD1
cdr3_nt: TGTGCCAGCTCCCCAACCCGACAGGGGGCGCGTGCGGACTATGGCTACACCTTC
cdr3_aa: CASSPTRQGARADYGYTF

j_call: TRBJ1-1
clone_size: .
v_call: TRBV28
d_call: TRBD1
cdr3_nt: TGTGCCAGCAGTTCCGGACAGGGGGCTGGGTTGAACACTGAAGCTTTCTTT
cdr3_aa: CASSSGQGAGLNTEAFF

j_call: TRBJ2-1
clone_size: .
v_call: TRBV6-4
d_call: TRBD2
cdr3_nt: TGTGCCAGCAGTGATCGGGTGACTAGCGGGAACAATGAGCAGTTCTTC
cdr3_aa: CASSDRVTSGNNEQFF

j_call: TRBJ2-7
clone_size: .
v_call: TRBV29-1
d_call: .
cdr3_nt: TGCAGCATCAAGGGGTTCTCAACCTACGAGCAGTACTTC
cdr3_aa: CSIKGFSTYEQYF

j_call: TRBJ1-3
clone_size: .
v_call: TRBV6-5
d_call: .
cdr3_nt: TGTGCCAGCACCACAGCAGGGGCTGGAAACACCATATATTTT
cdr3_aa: CASTTAGAGNTIYF

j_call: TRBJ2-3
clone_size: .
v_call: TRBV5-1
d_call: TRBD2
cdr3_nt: TGCGCCAGCAGCGGTGGGCGGGGAGGGAAAGATACGCAGTATTTT
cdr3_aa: CASSGGRGGKDTQYF

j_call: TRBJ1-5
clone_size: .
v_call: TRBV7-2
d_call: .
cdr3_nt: TGTGCCAGCAGCTTAAGCGGGGGGACTCAGCCCCAGCATTTT
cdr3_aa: CASSLSGGTQPQHF

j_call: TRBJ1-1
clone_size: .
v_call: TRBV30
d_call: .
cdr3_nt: TGTGCCTTCAGGACAGTGAACACTGAAGCTTTCTTT
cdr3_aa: CAFRTVNTEAFF

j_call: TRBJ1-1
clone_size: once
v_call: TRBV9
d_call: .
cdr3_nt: TGTGCCAGCAGCGTAGCTTGGAACACTGAAGCTTTCTTT
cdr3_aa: CASSVAWNTEAFF

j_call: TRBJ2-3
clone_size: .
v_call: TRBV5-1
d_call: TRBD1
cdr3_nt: TGCGCCAGCAGCCGCCGCCGGGACAGTGGCACAGATACGCAGTATTTT
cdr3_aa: CASSRRRDSGTDTQYF

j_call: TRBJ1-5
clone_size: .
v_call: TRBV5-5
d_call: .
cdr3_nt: TGTGCCAGCAGCGCCGGAACAGGGTCAGATCAGCCCCAGCATTTT
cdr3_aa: CASSAGTGSDQPQHF

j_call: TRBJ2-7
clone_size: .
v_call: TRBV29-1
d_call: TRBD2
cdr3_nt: TGCAGCGTCGGGGGACTAGCGGGAGTCTACGAGCAGTACTTC
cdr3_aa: CSVGGLAGVYEQYF

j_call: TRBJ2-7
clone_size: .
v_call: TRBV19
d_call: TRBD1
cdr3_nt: TGTGCCAGTAGTATCGCAGGACAGGGTGACTACGAGCAGTACTTC
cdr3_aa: CASSIAGQGDYEQYF

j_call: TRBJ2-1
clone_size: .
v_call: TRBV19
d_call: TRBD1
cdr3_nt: TGTGCCAGTAGTTCCCGGACAGGGGGTGTGTTCTTC
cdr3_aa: CASSSRTGGVFF

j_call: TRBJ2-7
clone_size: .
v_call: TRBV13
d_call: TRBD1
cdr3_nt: TGTGCCAGCAGCCGGAACGAGAGGGGGCGCAGGACCCCCGAGCAGTACTTC
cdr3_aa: CASSRNERGRRTPEQYF

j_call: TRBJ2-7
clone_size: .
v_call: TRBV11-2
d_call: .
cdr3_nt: TGTGCCAGCAGCCGCTACGAGCAGTACTTC
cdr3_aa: CASSRYEQYF

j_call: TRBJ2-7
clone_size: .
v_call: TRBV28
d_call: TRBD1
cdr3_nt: TGTGCCAGCAGTTTAAGGGGACAGCGATCCTACGAGCAGTACTTC
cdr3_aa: CASSLRGQRSYEQYF

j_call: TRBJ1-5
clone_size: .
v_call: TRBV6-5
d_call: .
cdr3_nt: TGTGCCAGCAGGCCCATACTTAGCAATCAGCCCCAGCATTTT
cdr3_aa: CASRPILSNQPQHF

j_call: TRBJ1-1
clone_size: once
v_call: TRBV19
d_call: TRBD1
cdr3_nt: TGTGCCAGTACCTTGGACAGGGGGCGCGGTGAAGCTTTCTTT
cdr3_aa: CASTLDRGRGEAFF

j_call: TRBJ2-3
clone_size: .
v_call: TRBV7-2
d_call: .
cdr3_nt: TGTGCCAGCAGCTTACAGGGCACAGATACGCAGTATTTT
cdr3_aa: CASSLQGTDTQYF

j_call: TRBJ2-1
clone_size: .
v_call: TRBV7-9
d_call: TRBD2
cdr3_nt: TGTTCCAGCAGTTGGGACGGGGGGTACAATGAGCAGTTCTTC
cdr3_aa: CSSSWDGGYNEQFF

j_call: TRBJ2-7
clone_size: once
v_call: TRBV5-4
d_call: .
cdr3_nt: TGTGCCAGCAGCTCGGGACTTCACCTGGTCTACGAGCAGTACTTC
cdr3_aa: CASSSGLHLVYEQYF

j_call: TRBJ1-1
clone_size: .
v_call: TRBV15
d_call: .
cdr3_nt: TGTGCCACCAGCAGCCTCCCCCGCGACAGGTATGACACTGAAGCTTTCTTT
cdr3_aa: CATSSLPRDRYDTEAFF